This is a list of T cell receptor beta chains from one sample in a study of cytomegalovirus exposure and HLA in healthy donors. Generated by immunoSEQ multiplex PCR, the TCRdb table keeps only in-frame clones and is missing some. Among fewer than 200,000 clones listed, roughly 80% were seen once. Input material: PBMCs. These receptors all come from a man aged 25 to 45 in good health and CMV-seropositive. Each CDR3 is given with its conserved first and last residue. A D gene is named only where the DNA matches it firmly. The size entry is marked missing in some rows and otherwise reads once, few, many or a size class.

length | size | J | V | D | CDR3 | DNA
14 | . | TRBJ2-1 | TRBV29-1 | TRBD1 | CSVEDGQGYNEQFF | TGCAGCGTTGAAGATGGACAGGGGTACAATGAGCAGTTCTTC
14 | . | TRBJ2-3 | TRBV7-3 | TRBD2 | CASSLAGGGDTQYF | TGTGCCAGCAGCTTAGCGGGGGGCGGAGATACGCAGTATTTT
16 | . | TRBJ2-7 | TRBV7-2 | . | CASSFSPGAGKNEQYF | TGTGCCAGCAGCTTCTCCCCAGGGGCAGGAAAAAACGAGCAGTACTTC
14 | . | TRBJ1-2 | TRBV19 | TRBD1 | CASSNRQGPDGYTF | TGTGCCAGTAGCAATCGACAGGGGCCGGATGGCTACACCTTC
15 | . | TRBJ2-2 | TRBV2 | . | CASSVSLAFAGELFF | TGTGCCAGCAGTGTGTCGCTAGCATTCGCCGGGGAGCTGTTTTTT
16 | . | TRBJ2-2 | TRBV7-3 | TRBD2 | CASSWASGLNTGELFF | TGTGCCAGCAGCTGGGCTAGCGGGCTAAACACCGGGGAGCTGTTTTTT
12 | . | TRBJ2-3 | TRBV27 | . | CASSRAADTQYF | TGTGCCAGCAGCCGAGCGGCAGATACGCAGTATTTT
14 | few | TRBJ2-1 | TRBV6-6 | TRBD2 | CASGLAGGRHEQFF | TGTGCCAGCGGACTAGCGGGGGGGCGGCATGAGCAGTTCTTC
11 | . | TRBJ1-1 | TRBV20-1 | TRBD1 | CSAQGDTEAFF | TGCAGTGCTCAGGGGGACACTGAAGCTTTCTTT
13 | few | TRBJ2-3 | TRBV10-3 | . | CAIQGGFADTQYF | TGTGCCATTCAGGGGGGATTCGCAGATACGCAGTATTTT
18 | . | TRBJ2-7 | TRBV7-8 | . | CASSLILVGADSGNEQYF | TGTGCCAGCAGCTTAATTTTGGTGGGTGCGGACAGTGGGAACGAGCAGTACTTC
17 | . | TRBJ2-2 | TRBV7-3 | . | CASSSSPGTSNTGELFF | TGTGCCAGCAGCTCTTCACCCGGGACATCGAACACCGGGGAGCTGTTTTTT
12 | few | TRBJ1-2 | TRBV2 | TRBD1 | CASIGTGAGYTF | TGTGCCAGCATAGGGACAGGGGCTGGCTACACCTTC
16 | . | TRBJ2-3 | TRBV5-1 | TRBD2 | CASSPRGSGGADTQYF | TGCGCCAGCAGCCCCCGGGGTAGCGGGGGTGCAGATACGCAGTATTTT
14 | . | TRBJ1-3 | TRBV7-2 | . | CAAEDRSSGNTIYF | TGTGCGGCGGAGGACAGAAGCTCTGGAAACACCATATATTTT
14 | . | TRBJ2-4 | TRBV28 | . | CASSLAGTKNIQYF | TGTGCCAGCAGTTTAGCGGGGACCAAAAACATTCAGTACTTC
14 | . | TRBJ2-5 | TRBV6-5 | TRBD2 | CASRPGLAGETQYF | TGTGCCAGCAGACCCGGACTAGCTGGGGAGACCCAGTACTTC
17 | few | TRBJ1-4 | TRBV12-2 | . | CASRFAGTGYTNEKLFF | TGTGCAAGTCGCTTCGCCGGGACAGGGTACACTAATGAAAAACTGTTTTTT
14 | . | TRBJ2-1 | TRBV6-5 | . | CASSVWQGFDEQFF | TGTGCCAGCAGTGTGTGGCAGGGGTTCGATGAGCAGTTCTTC
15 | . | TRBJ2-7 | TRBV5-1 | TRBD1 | CASSRPGQGSHEQYF | TGCGCCAGCAGCCGACCGGGACAGGGGTCCCACGAGCAGTACTTC
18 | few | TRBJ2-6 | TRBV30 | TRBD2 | CAWSVSRGGSTGANVLTF | TGTGCCTGGAGTGTATCTCGGGGAGGGAGCACTGGGGCCAACGTCCTGACTTTC
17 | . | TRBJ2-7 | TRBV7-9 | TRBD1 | CASSLGGGRTRSYEQYF | TGTGCCAGCAGCTTAGGAGGGGGCAGGACCCGATCCTACGAGCAGTACTTC
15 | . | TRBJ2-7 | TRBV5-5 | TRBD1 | CASSWAWDRDYEQYF | TGTGCCAGCAGCTGGGCGTGGGACAGGGACTACGAGCAGTACTTC
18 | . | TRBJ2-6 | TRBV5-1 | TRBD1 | CASSFSGGGLSGANVLTF | TGCGCCAGCAGCTTCTCAGGGGGCGGCCTATCTGGGGCCAACGTCCTGACTTTC
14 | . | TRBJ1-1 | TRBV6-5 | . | CASSTRDMNTEAFF | TGTGCCAGCAGCACTAGAGACATGAACACTGAAGCTTTCTTT
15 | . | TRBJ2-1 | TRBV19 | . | CASSIVGDTYNEQFF | TGTGCCAGTAGTATAGTTGGGGACACATACAATGAGCAGTTCTTC
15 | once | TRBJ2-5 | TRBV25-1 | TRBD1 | CASSDLQGVQETQYF | TGTGCCAGCAGTGATCTCCAGGGGGTTCAAGAGACCCAGTACTTC
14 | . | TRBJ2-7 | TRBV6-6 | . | CASSLADARYEQYF | TGTGCCAGCAGTTTAGCGGACGCCCGCTACGAGCAGTACTTC
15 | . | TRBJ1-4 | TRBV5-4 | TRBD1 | CASSTPTGGNEKLFF | TGTGCCAGCAGCACCCCGACAGGGGGTAATGAAAAACTGTTTTTT
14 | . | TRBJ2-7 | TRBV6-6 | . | CASSYGVGSYEQYF | TGTGCCAGCAGTTACGGAGTTGGGTCCTACGAGCAGTACTTC
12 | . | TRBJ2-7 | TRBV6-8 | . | CARRGMSYEQYF | TGTGCCCGCCGAGGTATGTCCTACGAGCAGTACTTC
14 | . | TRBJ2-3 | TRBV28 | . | CASSSSGSGDTQYF | TGTGCCAGCAGTTCCTCCGGGAGTGGAGATACGCAGTATTTT
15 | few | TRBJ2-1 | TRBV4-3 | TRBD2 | CASSQPSGGYNEQFF | TGCGCCAGCAGCCAACCTAGCGGGGGCTACAATGAGCAGTTCTTC
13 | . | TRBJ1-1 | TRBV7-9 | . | CASRGAGDTEAFF | TGTGCCAGCCGGGGGGCGGGAGACACTGAAGCTTTCTTT
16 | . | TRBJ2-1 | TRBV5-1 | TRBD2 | CASSLEAGGPGNEQFF | TGCGCCAGCAGCTTGGAGGCGGGGGGACCTGGGAATGAGCAGTTCTTC
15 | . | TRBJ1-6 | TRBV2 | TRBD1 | CASTLQGTGIDHLHF | TGTGCCAGCACCTTACAAGGGACAGGGATAGATCACCTCCACTTT
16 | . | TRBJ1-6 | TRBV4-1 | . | CASSQEGWGHNSPLHF | TGCGCCAGCAGCCAAGAAGGGTGGGGGCATAATTCACCCCTCCACTTT
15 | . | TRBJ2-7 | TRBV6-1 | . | CASSGTTGYSYEQYF | TGTGCCAGCAGTGGAACCACAGGTTACTCCTACGAGCAGTACTTC
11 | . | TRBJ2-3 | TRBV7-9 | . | CASSSKRSQYF | TGTGCCAGCAGCTCTAAGAGGTCGCAGTATTTT
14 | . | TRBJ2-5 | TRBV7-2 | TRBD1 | CASSPGTAQETQYF | TGTGCCAGCAGCCCAGGGACAGCTCAAGAGACCCAGTACTTC
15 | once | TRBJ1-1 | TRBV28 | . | CASSSPTGMNTEAFF | TGTGCCAGCAGTTCTCCGACAGGAATGAACACTGAAGCTTTCTTT
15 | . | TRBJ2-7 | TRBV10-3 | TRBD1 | CAISESEQGVYEQYF | TGTGCCATCAGTGAGTCGGAACAGGGGGTCTACGAGCAGTACTTC
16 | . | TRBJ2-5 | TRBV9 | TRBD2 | CASSVAPSGEQETQYF | TGTGCCAGCAGCGTAGCTCCTAGCGGGGAACAAGAGACCCAGTACTTC
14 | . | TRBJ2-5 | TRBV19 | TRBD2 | CASSILSGGETQYF | TGTGCCAGTAGTATCTTGAGCGGGGGGGAGACCCAGTACTTC
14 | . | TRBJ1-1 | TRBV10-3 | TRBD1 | CAISELTGGTEAFF | TGTGCCATCAGTGAGCTGACAGGGGGGACTGAAGCTTTCTTT